This T cell receptor beta chain was identified during a study of cytomegalovirus exposure and HLA in healthy donors. Whole-study results and caveats: Researchers reported from a later analysis that most CMV-associated TCR beta chains appeared HLA-restricted.

The CDR3 is made up of 15 amino acids. V lost 2 bases to trimming and J lost 4 bases; unmatched junction nucleotides: 6. Germline lookup yields CDR1 MGHDK and CDR2 SYGVNS. Note on this clone: Its antigen is as yet unknown.

A multiplex PCR was run with 60 Vbeta primers and 13 Jbeta primers. Profiled with immunoSEQ multiplex PCR; TCRdb holds only in-frame clones, not every one. The data hold roughly 100,000 clones, with roughly two thirds observed a single time. The source material was PBMCs. The sequence was collected from a man aged 30-40 years in good health and CMV-seronegative. The chain uses TRBV25-1 and TRBJ1-2, with TRBD1 matching 8 bases. CDR3 region: CASSETGQGTYGYTF. The CDR3 DNA reads as TGTGCCAGCAGTGAAACCGGACAGGGAACCTATGGCTACACCTTC.